One and the same sample provided the 29 T cell receptor beta chains below, sequenced in a study of shared T cell receptors in the human thymus. Clones were read by immunoSEQ multiplex PCR, and TCRdb kept only the in-frame ones, dropping some. The sample has hundreds of thousands of clones; roughly 86% are singletons. This same sample was also taken into another study, of human thymus T cells.

Input material: thymocytes. The receptors stem from a boy under two years old with a congenital heart defect.

The gene calls are TRBV4-3 and TRBJ2-7; D possibly corresponds to TRBD1 (7 bases). The CDR3 has 15 amino acids. Germline V gives CDR1 LGHNA, CDR2 YSLEER. Trimming cost V 1 base and J 5 bases, with 15 bases left between them. The CDR3 sequence: CASSQVPGGLDEQYF. In nucleotides, the CDR3 is TGCGCCAGCAGCCAAGTCCCAGGGGGGTTAGACGAGCAGTACTTC.

The J gene is TRBJ2-5, the V gene TRBV28, with 7 bases matching TRBD2. Unmatched junction bases numbered 25, after V lost 6 bases and J lost 3 bases. In germline, CDR1 is MDHEN, CDR2 SYDVKM. The length of the CDR3 is 20 residues. For the CDR3, the DNA is TGTGCCAGCAGGCTCCCTCAGGCGGGCCCCGCGGGAGTGACAGAAGAGACCCAGTACTTC. Its protein is CASRLPQAGPAGVTEETQYF.

The chain is built from TRBV5-6 and TRBJ2-7; unclear D gene. Per germline, CDR1 SGHDT and CDR2 YYEEEE. The germline V and J ends were trimmed by 4 bases and 9 bases, with 14 bases remaining between them. The CDR3 extends over 12 amino acids. CDR3 protein: CASSHHSLGQYF. The CDR3 region has the DNA TGTGCCAGCAGCCACCATTCTCTCGGGCAGTACTTC.

The V and J genes are TRBV27 and TRBJ2-2; 12 bases align to TRBD2. Germline V gene lookup returns CDR1 MNHEY and CDR2 SMNVEV (reference sequence). V was pared by 2 bases and J by 1 base, with 5 bases of the junction left unmatched. The CDR3 spans 18 residues. CDR3 sequence (DNA): TGTGCCAGCAGTTTACGACTAGCGGGGGCACAGAACACCGGGGAGCTGTTTTTT. Its protein is CASSLRLAGAQNTGELFF.

The V gene is TRBV5-6, the J gene TRBJ2-1, with TRBD2 matching over 13 bases. The length of the CDR3 is 13 residues. Germline loops: CDR1 SGHDT, CDR2 YYEEEE. The J segment lost 16 bases and the V segment lost 3 bases, leaving 7 bases of the junction unmatched. The CDR3 sequence: CASSWRTSGGKFF. CDR3 DNA: TGTGCCAGCAGCTGGCGGACTAGCGGGGGAAAATTCTTC.

The chain links TRBV19 to TRBJ2-3, with 11 bases lining up with TRBD1. Germline trimming cut 6 bases from V and 3 bases from J; bases unmatched to any gene: 5. This CDR3 region has 15 residues. Looked up from germline, CDR1 is LNHDA and CDR2 is SQIVND (reference sequence). CDR3 DNA: TGTGCCAGTAGCCGCGGGACAGGGGGAACAGATACGCAGTATTTT. Translation: CASSRGTGGTDTQYF.

The chain links TRBV4-1 to TRBJ2-1, with TRBD1 matching over 11 bases. J lost 6 bases, V lost 1 base, and 5 bases had no gene match. Germline loops: CDR1 MGHRA, CDR2 YSYEKL. The CDR3 extends over 16 amino acids. The CDR3 region is CASSQGGQGESNEQFF. The CDR3 nucleotides are TGCGCCAGCAGCCAAGGGGGACAGGGGGAGTCCAATGAGCAGTTCTTC.

The V call is TRBV7-7, the J call TRBJ2-2; TRBD2 matches 8 bases. The CDR3 length is 17 residues. Germline CDR1 and CDR2: SSHAT and FNYEAQ (reference sequence). J lost 7 bases, V lost 1 base, and 11 bases had no gene match. The DNA of the CDR3 is TGTGCCAGCAGCTTAGACCCAGCGGGAGAGGAGAACGGGGAGCTGTTTTTT. The encoded protein is CASSLDPAGEENGELFF. Looking up the rest from reference TRBV7-7 and TRBJ2-2 gives the full variable domain: GAGVSQSPRYKVTKRGQDVTLRCDPISSHATLYWYQQALGQGPEFLTYFNYEAQPDKSGLPSDRFSAERPEGSISTLTIQRTEQRDSAMYRCASSLDPAGEENGELFFGEGSRLTVL.

This chain uses TRBV19 with TRBJ1-2; a weak D match, TRBD1 (5 bases). CDR1 is LNHDA, CDR2 SQIVND, per germline (reference sequence). The CDR3 has 13 amino acids. The V end lost 5 bases, the J end lost 4 bases, and 11 bases lay between the germline ends. The CDR3 loop is CASSAPGFYGYTF. CDR3 DNA: TGTGCCAGTAGTGCCCCAGGGTTCTATGGCTACACCTTC.

The chain couples TRBV30 to TRBJ1-2; D unresolved. Trimming pared 0 bases from V and 8 bases from J, leaving 10 bases between. The CDR3 is 12 residues long. From germline, CDR1 is GTSNPN and CDR2 SVGIG (reference sequence). Here the CDR3 reads CAWSVTVGGYTF. CDR3 nucleotides: TGTGCCTGGAGTGTTACAGTTGGCGGCTACACCTTC.

The genes are TRBV28 and TRBJ2-3; TRBD2 matches at 10 bases. Per the germline V gene, CDR1 is MDHEN and CDR2 is SYDVKM. V was pared by 6 bases and J by 4 bases, with 7 bases of the junction left unmatched. CDR3 length equals 15 residues. CDR3 protein: CASRPLAGAADTQYF. CDR3 in DNA: TGTGCCAGCAGACCTCTAGCGGGAGCCGCAGATACGCAGTATTTT.

This clone appeared a single time. This sequence joins TRBV7-9 and TRBJ2-1, with 8 bases identical to TRBD2. This CDR3 spans 16 amino acids. The ends lost 5 bases at V and 0 bases at J; junction bases unmatched: 6. In germline, CDR1 is SEHNR, CDR2 FQNEAQ (reference sequence). The CDR3 reads CASSEIAGPSYNEQFF. CDR3 nucleotide sequence: TGTGCCAGCAGCGAGATAGCGGGGCCCTCCTACAATGAGCAGTTCTTC.

The chain couples TRBV21-1 to TRBJ1-5; TRBD1, the D gene given by the table, was not confirmed from the DNA. TRBV21-1 is described as a pseudogene. The CDR3 consists of 17 residues. CDR3 sequence reads: CASDWDRGQKSNQPQHF. For the CDR3, the DNA is TGTGCCAGCGACTGGGACAGGGGGCAGAAGAGCAATCAGCCCCAGCATTTT.

The chain recombines TRBV27 with TRBJ2-3; TRBD2 agrees at 12 bases. J lost 1 base, V lost 5 bases, and 4 bases had no gene match. Germline CDR1 MNHEY, CDR2 SMNVEV (reference sequence). The CDR3 totals 16 residues. CDR3 in DNA: TGTGCCAGCAGTCTCAGGACTAGCGGGGGCACAGATACGCAGTATTTT. Amino acid sequence: CASSLRTSGGTDTQYF.

The chain recombines TRBV10-3 with TRBJ2-1; 8 bases map to TRBD1. Germline V gene sequence: CDR1 ENHRY, CDR2 SYGVKD. The ends lost 11 bases at V and 4 bases at J; junction bases unmatched: 10. The CDR3 sequence is 14 residues long. The CDR3 region is CAADPGGPYNEQFF. Here the CDR3 DNA reads TGTGCCGCGGATCCAGGGGGCCCATACAATGAGCAGTTCTTC.

The chain couples TRBV14 to TRBJ2-3; D gene ambiguous. V shed 0 bases and J shed 0 bases, with 13 bases lying between them. This CDR3 region has 17 residues. Germline-derived CDR1 and CDR2 are SGHDN and FVKESK. Here the CDR3 DNA reads TGTGCCAGCAGCCAAGATCTCCCACACCCAAGCACAGATACGCAGTATTTT. It specifies CASSQDLPHPSTDTQYF.

This rearrangement joins TRBV9 to TRBJ1-6, with 7 bases matching TRBD1. The V gene's germline CDR1 is SGDLS and CDR2 YYNGEE. The CDR3 totals 16 residues. V was clipped by 3 bases and J by 9 bases; unmatched bases: 12. The CDR3 sequence: CASSEFRGGGCSPLHF. The CDR3 region has the DNA TGTGCCAGCAGCGAATTTCGAGGGGGCGGGTGTTCACCCCTCCACTTT.

This chain uses TRBV5-1 with TRBJ2-1; 15 nucleotides line up with TRBD2. The ends lost 0 bases at V and 4 bases at J; junction bases unmatched: 17. The CDR3 covers 22 residues. Germline loops: CDR1 SGHRS, CDR2 YFSETQ. The CDR3 region has the DNA TGCGCCAGCAGCTTGGAAGGCGGGACTAGCGGGAGGACCACCCATATATACAATGAGCAGTTCTTC. Translated, it gives CASSLEGGTSGRTTHIYNEQFF.

This clone appeared a few times. The chain couples TRBV28 to TRBJ2-7, with 9 nucleotides matching TRBD1. V lost 9 bases to trimming and J lost 2 bases; unmatched junction nucleotides: 17. This CDR3 is built from 17 residues. Germline V gives CDR1 MDHEN, CDR2 SYDVKM. The CDR3 nucleotides read TGTGCCAGTTCTGCAAATCTCCGGGACAGGGCGGCCTACGAGCAGTACTTC. Amino acids: CASSANLRDRAAYEQYF.

The J gene is TRBJ1-6, the V gene TRBV19; 8 nucleotides line up with TRBD1. Losses at the gene ends were 7 bases for V and 11 bases for J; bases not matched to a gene: 4. This CDR3 region has 12 residues. The germline CDR1 and CDR2 sequences are LNHDA and SQIVND (reference sequence). CDR3 nucleotides: TGTGCCAGTACGACAGGGGCGACACCCCTCCACTTT. Translated, it gives CASTTGATPLHF.

The V call is TRBV28, the J call TRBJ1-1; no reliable D call. This CDR3 region has 18 residues. V was shortened by 1 base and J by 0 bases, with 18 bases between the two germline ends. Looked up from germline, CDR1 is MDHEN and CDR2 is SYDVKM. Written as DNA, the CDR3 is TGTGCCAGCAGTTTATCTAGCCGGCGGAAGTACCTGAACACTGAAGCTTTCTTT. Its protein is CASSLSSRRKYLNTEAFF. Full variable domain (outside the CDR3, taken from reference TRBV28 and TRBJ1-1): DVKVTQSSRYLVKRTGEKVFLECVQDMDHENMFWYRQDPGLGLRLIYFSYDVKMKEKGDIPEGYSVSREKKERFSLILESASTNQTSMYLCASSLSSRRKYLNTEAFFGQGTRLTVV.

This sequence joins TRBV5-4 and TRBJ2-7; D is possibly TRBD1 (7 bases). Trimming removed 1 base from V and 7 bases from J, with 18 bases in between. Germline CDR1 and CDR2: SGHNT and YYREEE (reference sequence). The CDR3 covers 15 residues. CDR3 loop: CASSLWSGQGGEQYF. CDR3 nucleotide sequence: TGTGCCAGCAGCTTGTGGAGTGGTCAGGGGGGAGAGCAGTACTTC. The entire variable domain, with the rest obtained from reference TRBV5-4 and TRBJ2-7, is as follows: ETGVTQSPTHLIKTRGQQVTLRCSSQSGHNTVSWYQQALGQGPQFIFQYYREEENGRGNFPPRFSGLQFPNYSSELNVNALELDDSALYLCASSLWSGQGGEQYFGPGTRLTVT.

J is TRBJ1-1 and V is TRBV5-1; tentative D call: TRBD1 (6 bases). Germline values: CDR1 SGHRS, CDR2 YFSETQ. CDR3 length: 16 residues. V gave up 0 bases and J gave up 7 bases, with 19 bases separating them. CDR3 sequence: CASSLEQGRGRNEAFF. For the CDR3, the DNA is TGCGCCAGCAGCTTGGAACAGGGCCGAGGGAGAAATGAAGCTTTCTTT.

The chain carries TRBV30 and TRBJ2-5, with a possible D match to TRBD1 (6 bases). The CDR3 consists of 16 residues. The germline CDR1 and CDR2 sequences are GTSNPN and SVGIG (reference sequence). Trimming took off 2 bases at V and 2 bases at J, with 18 bases between the two ends. The CDR3 bases are TGTGCCTGGAGTCCCGAACACAGGGAACTACAAGAGACCCAGTACTTC. It encodes CAWSPEHRELQETQYF.

CDR3 nucleotides: TGCGCCAGCAGAGGGACACCAAGGGGCAATCAGCCCCAGCATTTT. Translated, it gives CASRGTPRGNQPQHF. V is TRBV10-1 and J is TRBJ1-5; D is perhaps TRBD1 (6 bases). Germline assignment: CDR1 WNHNN and CDR2 SYGVQD (reference sequence). Deletions cut 6 bases from V and 2 bases from J, with 14 bases between. The length of the CDR3 is 15 residues.

Comment on this clone: The junction departs from the called germline gene at one end, perhaps through a read error. Other DNA sequences in the same sample also yield this CDR3. The V call is TRBV6-5, the J call TRBJ1-6; maybe TRBD1 (5 bases). Germline V CDR1 and CDR2: MNHEY, SVGAGI. This CDR3 comprises 15 residues. CDR3 sequence (DNA): TGTGCCAGCAGCCTCGGGGAGGGGACCAATTCCCCCCTCCACTTT. Residues: CASSLGEGTNSPLHF.

The rearrangement uses TRBV2 and TRBJ2-7; TRBD2 aligns across 11 bases. The V gene end was trimmed by 6 bases and the J gene end by 4 bases; junction bases not matched to a gene: 8. Germline CDR1 and CDR2: SNHLY and FYNNEI. The CDR3 loop spans 15 amino acids. The CDR3 spells CASRDPLAGVYEQYF. In DNA form, the CDR3 reads TGTGCCAGCAGGGACCCACTAGCGGGAGTTTACGAGCAGTACTTC.

This clone is a singleton in its sample. The genes are TRBV4-2 and TRBJ1-5; TRBD1 agrees at 8 bases. The CDR3 covers 15 residues. The V gene end was trimmed by 3 bases and the J gene end by 7 bases; junction bases not matched to a gene: 8. The germline CDR1 and CDR2 sequences are LGHNA and YNFKEQ. The CDR3 region is CASSQEDRGGQPQHF. CDR3 in DNA: TGTGCCAGCAGCCAGGAAGACAGGGGAGGCCAGCCCCAGCATTTT.

This clone was seen only once. The chain couples TRBV30 to TRBJ1-1; TRBD1 agrees at 7 bases. Germline-derived CDR1 and CDR2 are GTSNPN and SVGIG (reference sequence). The CDR3 spans 16 residues. V shed 0 bases, J shed 3 bases, and the junction held 10 bases outside the gene matches. The CDR3 protein is CAWSVPLGRGDTEAFF. The CDR3 DNA reads as TGTGCCTGGAGTGTCCCGCTGGGCAGGGGGGACACTGAAGCTTTCTTT.